This entry concerns a single TCR beta chain. As yet, its antigen is unknown. One end of the junction fails to match germline, which may point to a read error. Germline V gene sequence: CDR1 MGHRA, CDR2 YSYEKL. This CDR3 is built from 14 residues. The data stem from a study of post-analysis software for immune sequencing data. The study, taken as a whole, reports: With TRBV5-6, TRBV5-1 and TRBV20-1 included, about five TRBV segments were more frequent in patients than in controls. Compared with controls, patients showed significantly lower normalized Chao1 diversity.

Unique molecular identifiers were built into the TCR beta cDNA libraries. Each sample of roughly 0.9 to 10 million input T cells yielded roughly 0.5 million cDNA molecules, so each molecule approximated one T cell. TCRdb reanalysed the PCR reads using MiXCR and keeps one entry per CDR3 protein. The table lists about 540,000 distinct CDR3 sequences, about a third of them singletons. This receptor was taken from a girl aged 2-17 years with multiple sclerosis. The chain has TRBV4-1 and TRBJ2-5; D is possibly TRBD1 (6 bases). Sequencing was carried out using blood. For the CDR3, the DNA is TGCGCCAGCCGCCAGGGGCTCGGAGGAGAGACCCAGTACTTC. It codes for CASRQGLGGETQYF.